This is a list of T cell receptor beta chains from one sample in a study of response to subunit inactivated influenza vaccine. TCRdb fed the RT-PCR reads into MiXCR, producing one record per CDR3 protein. Among under 550,000 distinct CDR3 sequences listed, more than 7% were seen once. Specimen: PBMCs from blood, collected about 24 months after vaccination. Receptors originate from a man aged 50 to 69 who received an inactivated influenza vaccine. The conserved cysteine and the conserved F or W are not part of the CDR3 here.

j_call v_call cdr3_aa
TRBJ1-5 TRBV20-1 SARPRQGLGNQPQH
TRBJ2-3 TRBV4-1 ASSRQQDRDTQY
TRBJ2-7 TRBV6-5 ASSYDQGIHEQY
TRBJ1-2 TRBV12-3/TRBV12-4 ASSTGQGFSGYT
TRBJ2-2 TRBV6-1 ASSRQLAGAGELF
TRBJ2-2 TRBV7-2 ASSLRGLLSNTGELF
TRBJ1-2 TRBV21-1 ASSTWTGRTNNYGYT
TRBJ1-2 TRBV29-1 SVPRGLGYT
TRBJ1-2 TRBV7-2 ASSSTGRIGYT
TRBJ1-4 TRBV5-1 ASGRDAEEKLF
TRBJ2-7 TRBV2 ASSAVGRPYEQY
TRBJ1-2 TRBV7-9 ASSLAGGRNYGYT
TRBJ2-2 TRBV28 ASIDFANTGELF
TRBJ2-6 TRBV5-1 ASGERAGANVLT
TRBJ2-5 TRBV2 ASSEALVIETQY
TRBJ1-3 TRBV4-2 ASSQGDAVSGNTIY
TRBJ2-3 TRBV24-1 ATGATDTQY
TRBJ1-5 TRBV7-2 ASSLAPRAGNQPQH
TRBJ1-5 TRBV6-1 ASRITLDPNQPQH
TRBJ2-4 TRBV19 ASSIQGGKNIQY
TRBJ2-5 TRBV7-9 ASSLVGQQTQY
TRBJ2-1 TRBV5-4 ASSLAAMSGGPGLNEQF
TRBJ2-1 TRBV19 ASSIVRTSGSYNEQF
TRBJ2-2 TRBV12-3/TRBV12-4 ASSRIGTTGELF
TRBJ2-7 TRBV7-2 ASRVGFRGPYEQY
TRBJ1-5 TRBV20-1 SALGGDQPQH
TRBJ2-1 TRBV10-3 AISGGRATYNEQF
TRBJ1-1 TRBV6-5 ASTLDRGGTEAF
TRBJ2-3 TRBV5-1 ASSLEGSDTQY
TRBJ1-1 TRBV4-1 ASSPMVGNTEAF
TRBJ2-3 TRBV7-9 ASTLAGSDTQY
TRBJ2-1 TRBV29-1 SVEGGRRSYNEQF
TRBJ1-1 TRBV10-3 AISEVNTEAF
TRBJ1-3 TRBV29-1 SVGDSGNTIY
TRBJ2-3 TRBV18 ASSPIARAGASTDTQY
TRBJ2-7 TRBV7-3 ASSLRGGEQY
TRBJ2-5 TRBV5-1 ASSGYPGQGETQY
TRBJ1-2 TRBV7-2 ASSLLNSGYT
TRBJ2-2 TRBV18 ASSPPGTTNTGELF
TRBJ2-1 TRBV6-2/TRBV6-3 ASRGLAEGNEQF
TRBJ2-4 TRBV7-9 AAGQGDKNIQY
TRBJ2-5 TRBV10-2 ASSPGTPMETQY
TRBJ2-1 TRBV7-9 ASSFDVRPSGGVQF
TRBJ2-1 TRBV3-1 ASSQGENEQF
TRBJ2-3 TRBV5-6 ASSPGVGSTDTQY
TRBJ2-5 TRBV7-2 ASRPRLAEEETQY
TRBJ2-1 TRBV30 AWTPMGGTYNEQF
TRBJ2-2 TRBV11-2 ASIWTSESGELF
TRBJ1-5 TRBV12-3/TRBV12-4 ASSFRAPQTQH
TRBJ2-2 TRBV5-6 ASSIASGTNTGELF
TRBJ2-2 TRBV24-1 ATSGSTGFTGELF
TRBJ2-1 TRBV4-1 ASSLTGAHNEQF
TRBJ2-7 TRBV11-2 ASNRQGAWAYEQY
TRBJ2-7 TRBV12-3/TRBV12-4 ASSEGSGYEQY
TRBJ2-7 TRBV6-1 ASSPPPGHPTYEQY
TRBJ2-5 TRBV5-1 ASRYRDQETQY
TRBJ1-2 TRBV27 ASRTGRNYGYT
TRBJ2-5 TRBV6-2/TRBV6-3 ASSLTGNQMKTQY
TRBJ2-1 TRBV5-1 ASSLNQANEQF
TRBJ1-1 TRBV2 ASSEASGARGF